The clone carrying this T cell receptor (beta chain) occurred many times. Its target is unknown. A second PCR, run for about 6 to 11 cycles, used a sample-barcoded 5' primer plus a J-beta primer mix. Using its own MiXCR run on the 5' RACE reads, TCRdb lists one record per CDR3 protein. The sample holds about 580,000 distinct CDR3 sequences; around half are singletons and the top ten take around 24%. This record belongs to a study of blood T cells in healthy people across ages. Study-wide results and caveats: The diversity estimates, figures obtained from one million T cells, were considered underestimates. While age rose, TCR beta diversity per million T cells dropped in a roughly linear way. Greater diversity and more naive CD4+ cells were seen in long-lived donors than in aged donors.

Germline lookup yields CDR1 MNHEY and CDR2 SVGAGI. V gave up 6 bases and J gave up 0 bases, with 9 bases separating them. The CDR3 is 14 residues long. This sequence joins TRBV6-5 and TRBJ2-4, with TRBD1 as a possible D gene (5 bases). The sequenced material came from blood. This clonotype originated in a man aged 80 or over in good health. CDR3: CASSRTLAKNIQYF. The CDR3 coding sequence is TGTGCCAGCAGCCGGACACTAGCCAAAAACATTCAGTACTTC.